The 12 T cell receptor beta chains in this list originate from one sample, sequenced in a study of T cell repertoires in cytomegalovirus infection. TCRdb re-called the reads with MiXCR, one entry per CDR3 protein. This table holds roughly 230,000 distinct CDR3 sequences, about 18% found once. The source material was CD8+ T cells from PBMCs. The receptors originated from a human donor in good health (CMV status not recorded). Some clones in this sample may be carry-over from other donors' samples.

This clonotype was detected a few times. The chain uses TRBV5-6 and TRBJ2-1, with a tentative D call TRBD1 (6 bases). The CDR3 consists of 15 residues. V lost 0 bases and J 4 bases, leaving 11 bases between the germline ends. Germline V gene sequence: CDR1 SGHDT, CDR2 YYEEEE. CDR3 sequence (DNA): TGTGCCAGCAGCTTGGATGGGGGCATATACAATGAGCAGTTCTTC. Encoded protein: CASSLDGGIYNEQFF. Supplemented by reference TRBV5-6 and TRBJ2-1, the full variable domain reads DAGVTQSPTHLIKTRGQQVTLRCSPKSGHDTVSWYQQALGQGPQFIFQYYEEEERQRGNFPDRFSGHQFPNYSSELNVNALLLGDSALYLCASSLDGGIYNEQFFGPGTRLTVL.

The rearrangement links TRBV25-1 to TRBJ1-2, with D possibly matching TRBD1 (5 bases). Per the germline V gene, CDR1 is MGHDK and CDR2 is SYGVNS. The CDR3 runs to 15 residues. V was trimmed by 3 bases and J by 4 bases, leaving 15 bases between them. The CDR3 protein is CASSDSLGTAYGYTF. In nucleotides, the CDR3 is TGTGCCAGCAGTGATTCCCTCGGGACCGCCTATGGCTACACCTTC.

The genes are TRBV27 and TRBJ2-1; 10 nucleotides agree with TRBD2. This CDR3 has 15 residues. Germline V gene sequence: CDR1 MNHEY, CDR2 SMNVEV (reference sequence). Trimming took 3 bases from V and 12 from J; bases not matched to a gene: 11. This chain's CDR3 is CASSFPSGGPLLQFF. CDR3 nucleotide sequence: TGTGCCAGCAGTTTCCCTAGCGGGGGCCCATTGTTGCAGTTCTTC.

This CDR3 is CASSYERTREGETQYF. The CDR3 nucleotides read TGTGCCAGCAGTTACGAGAGGACTAGGGAGGGGGAGACCCAGTACTTC. The V call is TRBV6-2 or TRBV6-3, the J call TRBJ2-5; 7 positions match TRBD2. The germline V gene has CDR1 MNHEY and CDR2 SVGEGT. The CDR3 is 16 amino acids. V lost 2 bases and J lost 5; bases outside the gene matches: 11.

The chain has TRBV5-4 and TRBJ1-1, with no clear D. This CDR3 spans 12 amino acids. Germline CDR1 SGHNT, CDR2 YYREEE (reference sequence). V dropped 2 bases and J dropped 3 bases, with 5 bases sitting between them. The CDR3 reads CASSLLYTEAFF. Written as DNA, the CDR3 is TGTGCCAGCAGCTTACTCTACACTGAAGCTTTCTTT.

This chain uses TRBV9 with TRBJ2-1, with 10 bases matching TRBD2. Germline loops: CDR1 SGDLS, CDR2 YYNGEE. This CDR3 contains 16 residues. The J segment lost 2 bases and the V segment lost 3 bases, leaving 5 bases of the junction unmatched. The CDR3 is CASSGTLAGPYNEQFF. CDR3 bases: TGTGCCAGCAGCGGAACACTAGCGGGGCCCTACAATGAGCAGTTCTTC.

The sample holds a few counts of this clonotype. This CDR3 is CASSPDGSYEQYF. As DNA, the CDR3 is TGTGCCAGCTCACCGGACGGATCCTACGAGCAGTACTTC. The V and J genes are TRBV18 and TRBJ2-7; D is unclear. V lost 3 bases and J 1 base, leaving 7 bases between the germline ends. Per the germline V gene, CDR1 is KGHSH and CDR2 is LQKENI. The CDR3 spans 13 residues.

The chain employs TRBV7-9 and TRBJ1-2; D unresolved. The length of the CDR3 is 13 residues. Trimming shortened V by 1 base and J by 5 bases, and 8 bases separated the two germline ends. Germline V gives CDR1 SEHNR, CDR2 FQNEAQ (reference sequence). The CDR3 here is CASSLGTPYGYTF. The CDR3 DNA reads as TGTGCCAGCAGCTTAGGAACGCCGTATGGCTACACCTTC. Variable domain in full (rest from reference TRBV7-9 and TRBJ1-2): DTGVSQNPRHKITKRGQNVTFRCDPISEHNRLYWYRQTLGQGPEFLTYFQNEAQLEKSRLLSDRFSAERPKGSFSTLEIQRTEQGDSAMYLCASSLGTPYGYTFGSGTRLTVV.

Concerning this clonotype itself: Being one base from a much bigger clone, this may be a read error. This chain links TRBV7-2 with TRBJ1-6; D may be TRBD1 (5 bases). Looked up from germline, CDR1 is SGHTA and CDR2 is FQGNSA. This CDR3 region has 16 residues. CDR3 region: CASSYPGMVYSSPLHF. CDR3 in DNA: TGTGCCAGCAGCTATCCAGGGATGGTCTATAGTTCACCCCTCCACTTT. Looking up the rest from reference TRBV7-2 and TRBJ1-6 gives the full variable domain: GAGVSQSPSNKVTEKGKDVELRCDPISGHTALYWYRQSLGQGLEFLIYFQGNSAPDKSGLPSDRFSAERTGGSVSTLTIQRTQQEDSAVYLCASSYPGMVYSSPLHFGNGTRLTVT.

The chain employs TRBV28 and TRBJ1-3; D ambiguous. This CDR3 region has 14 residues. Per the germline V gene, CDR1 is MDHEN and CDR2 is SYDVKM. Trimming removed 1 base at V and 0 bases at J, with 4 bases between. CDR3 protein: CASSLSPSGNTIYF. CDR3 in DNA: TGTGCCAGCAGTTTATCTCCCTCTGGAAACACCATATATTTT.

This clonotype was seen repeatedly, ten times or more. The chain joins TRBV7-6 to TRBJ2-1, with unresolved D. The V gene's germline CDR1 is SGHVS and CDR2 FNYEAQ. Trimming took off 4 bases at V and 6 bases at J, with 13 bases between the two ends. CDR3 length equals 14 residues. As DNA, the CDR3 is TGTGCCAGCAGCTCGACCGTATCAGGCAATGAGCAGTTCTTC. Its protein is CASSSTVSGNEQFF.

This clonotype was counted at least ten times. The chain has TRBV7-8 and TRBJ2-3; 9 positions match TRBD2. Germline CDR1 and CDR2: SGHVS and FQNEAQ. The CDR3 contains 16 residues. Trimming removed 3 bases from V and 4 bases from J; junction bases left unmatched: 8. CDR3 coding DNA: TGTGCCAGCAGCTTCTATCGACTAGCGGCGCCAGATACGCAGTATTTT. Protein sequence: CASSFYRLAAPDTQYF.